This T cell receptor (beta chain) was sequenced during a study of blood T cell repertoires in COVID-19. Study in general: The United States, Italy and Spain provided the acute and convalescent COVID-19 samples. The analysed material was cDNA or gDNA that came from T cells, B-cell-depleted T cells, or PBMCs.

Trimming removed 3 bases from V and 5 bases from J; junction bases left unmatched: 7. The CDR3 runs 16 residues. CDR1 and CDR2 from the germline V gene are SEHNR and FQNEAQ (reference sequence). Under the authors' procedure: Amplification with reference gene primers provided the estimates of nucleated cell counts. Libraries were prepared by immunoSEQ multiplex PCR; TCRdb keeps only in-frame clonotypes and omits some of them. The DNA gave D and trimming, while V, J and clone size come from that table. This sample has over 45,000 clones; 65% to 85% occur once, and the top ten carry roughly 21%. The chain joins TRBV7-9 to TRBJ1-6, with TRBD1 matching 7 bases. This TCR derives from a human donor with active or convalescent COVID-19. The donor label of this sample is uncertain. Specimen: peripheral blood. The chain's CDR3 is CASSLEGQRNNSPLHF. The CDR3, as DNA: TGTGCCAGCAGCTTGGAGGGACAGAGGAATAATTCACCCCTCCACTTT.